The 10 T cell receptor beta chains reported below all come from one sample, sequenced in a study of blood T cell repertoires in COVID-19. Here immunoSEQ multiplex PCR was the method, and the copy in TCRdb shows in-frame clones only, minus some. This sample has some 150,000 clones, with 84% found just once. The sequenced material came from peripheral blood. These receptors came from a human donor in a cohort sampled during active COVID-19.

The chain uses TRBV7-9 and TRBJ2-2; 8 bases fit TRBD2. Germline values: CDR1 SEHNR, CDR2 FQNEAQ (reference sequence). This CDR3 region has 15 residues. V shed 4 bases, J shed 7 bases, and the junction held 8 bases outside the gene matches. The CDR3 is CASSSRAGGHGELFF. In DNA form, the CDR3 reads TGTGCCAGCAGCTCTAGGGCGGGGGGCCACGGGGAGCTGTTTTTT.

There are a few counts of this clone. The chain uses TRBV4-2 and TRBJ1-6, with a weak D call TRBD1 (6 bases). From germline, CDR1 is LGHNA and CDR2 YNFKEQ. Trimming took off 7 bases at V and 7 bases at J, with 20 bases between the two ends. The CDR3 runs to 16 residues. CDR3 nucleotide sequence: TGTGCCAGCATCGATAACTTGGGGGCGCCGAATTCACCCCTCCACTTT. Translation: CASIDNLGAPNSPLHF.

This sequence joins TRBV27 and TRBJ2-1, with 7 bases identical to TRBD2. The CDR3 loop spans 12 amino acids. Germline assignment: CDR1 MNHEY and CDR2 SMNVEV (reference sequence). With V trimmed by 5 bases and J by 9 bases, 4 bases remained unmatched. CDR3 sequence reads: CASSMWGGEQFF. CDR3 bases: TGTGCCAGCAGTATGTGGGGGGGTGAGCAGTTCTTC.

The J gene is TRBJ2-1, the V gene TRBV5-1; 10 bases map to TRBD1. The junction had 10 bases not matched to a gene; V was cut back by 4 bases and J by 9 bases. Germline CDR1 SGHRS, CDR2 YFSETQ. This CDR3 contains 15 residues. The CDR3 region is CASSLGQGTLGEQFF. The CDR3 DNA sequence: TGCGCCAGCAGCCTGGGACAGGGGACATTGGGTGAGCAGTTCTTC.

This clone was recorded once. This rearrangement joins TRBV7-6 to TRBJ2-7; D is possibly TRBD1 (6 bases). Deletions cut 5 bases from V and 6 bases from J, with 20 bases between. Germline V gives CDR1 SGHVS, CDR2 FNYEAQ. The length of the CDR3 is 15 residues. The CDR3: CASSLSDSLLAEQYF. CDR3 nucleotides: TGTGCCAGCAGCCTCTCGGACAGTCTCTTAGCCGAGCAGTACTTC. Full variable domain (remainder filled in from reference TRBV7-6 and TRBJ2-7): GAGVSQSPRYKVTKRGQDVALRCDPISGHVSLYWYRQALGQGPEFLTYFNYEAQQDKSGLPNDRFSAERPEGSISTLTIQRTEQRDSAMYRCASSLSDSLLAEQYFGPGTRLTVT.

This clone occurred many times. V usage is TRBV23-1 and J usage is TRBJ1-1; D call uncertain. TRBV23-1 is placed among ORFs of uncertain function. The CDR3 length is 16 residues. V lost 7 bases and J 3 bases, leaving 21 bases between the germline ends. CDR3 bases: TGCGCCAGCACCTCTCGGAACGGGGAAAGGGACACTGAAGCTTTCTTT. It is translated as CASTSRNGERDTEAFF.

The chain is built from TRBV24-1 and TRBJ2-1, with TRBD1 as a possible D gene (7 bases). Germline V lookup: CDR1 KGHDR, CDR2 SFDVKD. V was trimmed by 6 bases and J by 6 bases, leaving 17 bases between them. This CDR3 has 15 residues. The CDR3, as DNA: TGTGCCACCAGTAGTAGGCAGGGGGGCATCAATGAGCAGTTCTTC. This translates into CATSSRQGGINEQFF.

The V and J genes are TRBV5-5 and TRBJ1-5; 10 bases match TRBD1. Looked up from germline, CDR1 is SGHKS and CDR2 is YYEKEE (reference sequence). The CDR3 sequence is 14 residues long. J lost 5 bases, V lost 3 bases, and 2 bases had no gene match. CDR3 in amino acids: CASSWDRGYQPQHF. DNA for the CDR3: TGTGCCAGCAGCTGGGACAGGGGATATCAGCCCCAGCATTTT.

The CDR3 protein is CASSVGPAGIDTQYF. The CDR3 region has the DNA TGTGCCAGCAGCGTCGGCCCAGCGGGGATAGATACGCAGTATTTT. The rearrangement joins TRBV9 to TRBJ2-3; 7 nucleotides agree with TRBD2. The CDR3 is made up of 15 amino acids. Germline CDR1 reads SGDLS; CDR2 reads YYNGEE. Unmatched junction bases numbered 8, after V lost 2 bases and J lost 5 bases.

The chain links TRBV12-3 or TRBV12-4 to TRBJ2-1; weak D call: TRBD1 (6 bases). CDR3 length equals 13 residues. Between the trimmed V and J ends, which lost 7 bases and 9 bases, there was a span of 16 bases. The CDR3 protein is CASTSVRGGEQFF. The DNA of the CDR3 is TGTGCCAGCACCTCCGTGCGAGGGGGTGAGCAGTTCTTC.